One and the same sample provided the 24 T cell receptor beta chains below, sequenced in a study of radiation and T cells in renal cell carcinoma. Method: immunoSEQ multiplex PCR; TCRdb's copy keeps in-frame clones and lacks some. The sample shows 130,000 to 150,000 clones, 70% to 90% of them seen only once. Time point specified: baseline pretreatment blood. The treatment here: 15 Gy SBRT to primary tumor, nephrectomy 4 weeks later. This specimen was blood, taken from a patient whose treatment included radiotherapy and nephrectomy. The receptor source for this set is a woman aged 45 to 65 with renal cell carcinoma.

The gene calls are TRBV10-3 and TRBJ1-5, with a possible D match to TRBD1 (6 bases). The germline V and J ends were trimmed by 2 bases and 7 bases, with 15 bases remaining between them. In germline, CDR1 is ENHRY, CDR2 SYGVKD. The CDR3 totals 15 residues. The CDR3 is CAISEVSGVGQPQHF. The CDR3, as DNA: TGTGCCATCAGTGAGGTTTCAGGGGTAGGACAGCCCCAGCATTTT.

The chain has TRBV7-9 and TRBJ2-3, with D unclear. Germline CDR1 SEHNR, CDR2 FQNEAQ (reference sequence). The germline V and J ends were trimmed by 4 bases and 1 base, with 6 bases remaining between them. This CDR3 comprises 13 residues. The CDR3 loop reads CASSSAGTDTQYF. As DNA, the CDR3 is TGTGCCAGCAGCTCGGCGGGCACAGATACGCAGTATTTT.

The chain joins TRBV12-5 to TRBJ2-5; 9 bases match TRBD2. V was clipped by 2 bases and J by 3 bases; unmatched bases: 4. Germline loops: CDR1 LGHNT, CDR2 FRNRAP. The CDR3 totals 15 residues. Written as DNA, the CDR3 is TGTGCTAGTGGTTTGCGGGCGGGGGGGAAAGAGACCCAGTACTTC. Translating it yields CASGLRAGGKETQYF.

In this sample, this clone turned up once. The V gene is TRBV14, the J gene TRBJ1-2; D gene ambiguous. V lost 0 bases and J 4 bases, leaving 9 bases between the germline ends. The CDR3 loop spans 14 amino acids. The germline gives CDR1 SGHDN, CDR2 FVKESK. CDR3 sequence (DNA): TGTGCCAGCAGCCAAGATCTAGCGGGCTATGGCTACACCTTC. Translation: CASSQDLAGYGYTF.

The chain employs TRBV10-2 and TRBJ1-2; TRBD1 matches 8 bases. Germline CDR1 WSHSY, CDR2 SAAADI. The CDR3 loop spans 16 amino acids. V was clipped by 6 bases and J by 2 bases; unmatched bases: 11. CDR3 DNA sequence: TGCGCCAGCAGCTTCCGGGACAGGAGAGCCAACTATGGCTACACCTTC. Residues: CASSFRDRRANYGYTF.

V gene TRBV29-1 combines with J gene TRBJ1-2; D unclear. This CDR3 is 13 amino acids long. Germline V gives CDR1 SQVTM, CDR2 ANQGSEA. V lost 2 bases and J 2 bases, leaving 9 bases between the germline ends. The CDR3 reads CSVEFPQNYGYTF. In DNA, the CDR3 is TGCAGCGTTGAATTTCCTCAGAACTATGGCTACACCTTC.

This rearrangement joins TRBV29-1 to TRBJ1-1, with unresolved D. The germline V and J ends were trimmed by 4 bases and 1 base, with 10 bases remaining between them. The germline gives CDR1 SQVTM, CDR2 ANQGSEA. The CDR3 consists of 13 residues. The CDR3 protein is CSVVRGSNTEAFF. As DNA, the CDR3 is TGCAGCGTTGTGCGGGGATCGAACACTGAAGCTTTCTTT. The variable domain in full, completed from reference TRBV29-1 and TRBJ1-1, reads SAVISQKPSRDICQRGTSLTIQCQVDSQVTMMFWYRQQPGQSLTLIATANQGSEATYESGFVIDKFPISRPNLTFSTLTVSNMSPEDSSIYLCSVVRGSNTEAFFGQGTRLTVV.

The J gene is TRBJ2-3, the V gene TRBV7-2, with 12 nucleotides matching TRBD2. V dropped 5 bases and J dropped 5; count of bases not matched to a gene: 5. In germline, CDR1 is SGHTA, CDR2 FQGNSA. This CDR3 contains 15 residues. For the CDR3, the DNA is TGTGCCAGCAGCAACCTAGCGGGGGGGTTAGATACGCAGTATTTT. It yields the protein CASSNLAGGLDTQYF. The whole variable domain, remainder taken from reference TRBV7-2 and TRBJ2-3, is GAGVSQSPSNKVTEKGKDVELRCDPISGHTALYWYRQSLGQGLEFLIYFQGNSAPDKSGLPSDRFSAERTGGSVSTLTIQRTQQEDSAVYLCASSNLAGGLDTQYFGPGTRLTVL.

This clone was detected once. The DNA of the CDR3 is TGTGCCAGCAGCAAATCAGGGGGCTCTGAAAAACTGTTTTTT. The encoded protein is CASSKSGGSEKLFF. This chain connects TRBV7-2 to TRBJ1-4; TRBD1 matches at 8 bases. This CDR3 spans 14 amino acids. CDR1 and CDR2 (germline): SGHTA, FQGNSA. After removal of 5 bases from V and 7 bases from J, the junction contained 6 bases not matched to a gene.

The chain's CDR3 is CASSRDRGRGEKLFF. CDR3 nucleotide sequence: TGTGCCAGCAGCCGTGACAGGGGGAGGGGTGAAAAACTGTTTTTT. This sequence joins TRBV7-2 and TRBJ1-4, with 9 bases lining up with TRBD1. CDR1 and CDR2 (germline): SGHTA, FQGNSA. CDR3 length equals 15 residues. The V gene end was trimmed by 5 bases and the J gene end by 7 bases; junction bases not matched to a gene: 8.

The chain uses TRBV5-6 and TRBJ1-2, with D perhaps TRBD1 (5 bases). Germline V CDR1 and CDR2: SGHDT, YYEEEE. This CDR3 comprises 14 residues. V was shortened by 1 base and J by 6 bases, with 13 bases between the two germline ends. Written as DNA, the CDR3 is TGTGCCAGCAGCTTGCCGGGGGAATATGATGGCTACACCTTC. Its protein is CASSLPGEYDGYTF.

With respect to this clone: This sample also contains other DNA sequences that code for the same CDR3. The rearrangement joins TRBV6-1 to TRBJ1-2, with D tentatively TRBD1 (5 bases). V was pared by 5 bases and J by 3 bases, with 13 bases between. Germline CDR1 is MNHNS and CDR2 is SASEGT. The CDR3 has 14 amino acids. CDR3 DNA: TGTGCCAGCAGTTTCGCGGGGGATGACTATGGCTACACCTTC. Its translation is CASSFAGDDYGYTF.

This clone was found once. This rearrangement joins TRBV2 to TRBJ1-2; 7 bases line up with TRBD1. The CDR3 consists of 14 residues. Germline-derived CDR1 and CDR2 are SNHLY and FYNNEI. V trimming: 1 base; J trimming: 5 bases; junction bases outside the gene matches: 4. In DNA, the CDR3 is TGTGCCAGCAGTGAAGTCGCAGGGGGGTATGGCTACACCTTC. It encodes CASSEVAGGYGYTF.

The rearrangement links TRBV2 to TRBJ2-1; the match to TRBD1 covers 8 bases. The V gene end was trimmed by 5 bases and the J gene end by 5 bases; junction bases not matched to a gene: 11. The CDR3 has 16 amino acids. Per germline, CDR1 SNHLY and CDR2 FYNNEI. The DNA for the CDR3 is TGTGCCAGCAGTACGAGGACAGGGCGATCCGACAATGAGCAGTTCTTC. It yields the protein CASSTRTGRSDNEQFF.

Comments on this clone: Other DNA sequences of this sample code for an identical CDR3. The chain employs TRBV6-6 and TRBJ2-3; either TRBD1 or TRBD2 may supply D (5 bases each). The CDR3 has 12 amino acids. Trimming stripped 8 bases from V and 0 bases from J, with 6 bases between. The germline V gene has CDR1 MNHNY and CDR2 SVGAGI (reference sequence). The CDR3 reads CASGGSTDTQYF. Written as DNA, the CDR3 is TGTGCCAGCGGGGGTAGCACAGATACGCAGTATTTT.

V and J are TRBV5-8 and TRBJ1-2; possible D gene TRBD1, 6 bases. Trimming removed 3 bases at V and 4 bases at J, with 7 bases between. Per germline, CDR1 SGHTS and CDR2 YDEGEE. This CDR3 contains 12 residues. The CDR3 reads CASSWGAYGYTF. CDR3 bases: TGTGCCAGCAGCTGGGGGGCCTATGGCTACACCTTC.

The rearrangement links TRBV12-5 to TRBJ1-2, with D possibly TRBD1 on 6 matching bases. Between the trimmed V and J ends, which lost 0 bases and 2 bases, there was a span of 19 bases. Germline assignment: CDR1 LGHNT and CDR2 FRNRAP. The CDR3 is 18 residues long. CDR3 DNA sequence: TGTGCTAGTGGTTTGGTGCCTCCCCCAGGGGTCCCCAACTATGGCTACACCTTC. The encoded protein is CASGLVPPPGVPNYGYTF.

The chain employs TRBV4-1 and TRBJ2-3, with 10 bases fitting TRBD2. The trim removed 4 bases at V and 5 bases at J, leaving 12 bases unmatched. Germline loops: CDR1 MGHRA, CDR2 YSYEKL. The CDR3 contains 17 residues. The CDR3, as DNA: TGCGCCAGCAGCCCCTCCGACAGCGGGGGGGCCATAGATACGCAGTATTTT. This gives the protein CASSPSDSGGAIDTQYF.

The chain recombines TRBV5-4 with TRBJ2-3; 7 bases fit TRBD1. CDR1 is SGHNT, CDR2 YYREEE, per germline (reference sequence). After removal of 2 bases from V and 8 bases from J, the junction contained 14 bases not matched to a gene. The CDR3 has 16 residues. The CDR3 spells CASSLYLTGLGGTQYF. In DNA form, the CDR3 reads TGTGCCAGCAGCTTATACTTGACAGGGTTAGGCGGTACGCAGTATTTT.

The V call is TRBV6-1, the J call TRBJ2-3; 9 bases line up with TRBD1. Germline V gene lookup returns CDR1 MNHNS and CDR2 SASEGT. J gave up 1 base and V 10 bases, and 9 bases lay outside the gene matches. The CDR3 length is 15 residues. DNA of the CDR3: TGTGCCACGTGGGACAGGGCGTTAGGCACAGATACGCAGTATTTT. Its translation: CATWDRALGTDTQYF.

V gene TRBV4-1 combines with J gene TRBJ2-7; D may correspond to TRBD1 or TRBD2 (5 bases each). V dropped 4 bases and J dropped 2 bases, with 12 bases sitting between them. CDR1 and CDR2 (germline): MGHRA, YSYEKL. The length of the CDR3 is 14 residues. The CDR3 loop reads CASSPRDRAYEQYF. For the CDR3, the DNA is TGCGCCAGCAGCCCTAGGGACCGAGCCTACGAGCAGTACTTC.

This clone was seen a handful of times. The rearrangement links TRBV11-2 to TRBJ1-6, with D perhaps TRBD1 (5 bases). The CDR3 contains 13 residues. CDR1 is SGHAT and CDR2 is FQNNGV in the germline V gene. V lost 0 bases, J lost 10 bases, and 7 bases lay in between. CDR3 amino acids: CASSLDQGSPLHF. The DNA for the CDR3 is TGTGCCAGCAGCTTAGATCAGGGCTCACCCCTCCACTTT.

The chain joins TRBV4-1 to TRBJ1-2; tentatively, D is TRBD1 (5 bases). The CDR3 is made up of 19 amino acids. The V and J ends lost 0 bases and 5 bases respectively, with 25 bases between them. CDR1 and CDR2 (germline): MGHRA, YSYEKL. This CDR3 is CASSQDLSGVFGGEYGYTF. The CDR3 coding sequence is TGCGCCAGCAGCCAAGATCTATCGGGTGTTTTTGGGGGGGAATATGGCTACACCTTC.

The chain carries TRBV5-8 and TRBJ1-5; D is undetermined. Deletions cut 4 bases from V and 5 bases from J, with 10 bases between. The CDR3 contains 13 residues. Germline V gives CDR1 SGHTS, CDR2 YDEGEE. CDR3 protein: CASSPTRDQPQHF. CDR3 bases: TGTGCCAGCAGCCCGACCCGGGATCAGCCCCAGCATTTT.